Reported below is one TCR beta chain. Using immunoSEQ multiplex PCR, the repertoire was profiled, and TCRdb retains in-frame clones only, with some absent. Here the sample spans 400,000 or so clones, around 87% being singletons. The data derive from a study of blood T cell repertoires in COVID-19. Participants' own reports of clinical history determined their cohort assignment. V shed 5 bases, J shed 11 bases, and the junction held 4 bases outside the gene matches. There are 11 residues in the CDR3. CDR1 MDHEN and CDR2 SYDVKM come from the germline V gene. The sequenced sample was PBMCs or T cells enriched from blood (not recorded which). This clonotype originated in a man in his forties in a cohort exposed to, infected with or recovered from COVID-19 (not recorded which). The chain recombines TRBV28 with TRBJ1-1, with 8 bases fitting TRBD1. CDR3 DNA sequence: TGTGCCAGCAGTACCAGGGGGCGGGCTTTCTTT. Translation: CASSTRGRAFF. Using reference TRBV28 and TRBJ1-1 for the parts outside the CDR3, the full variable domain is DVKVTQSSRYLVKRTGEKVFLECVQDMDHENMFWYRQDPGLGLRLIYFSYDVKMKEKGDIPEGYSVSREKKERFSLILESASTNQTSMYLCASSTRGRAFFGQGTRLTVV.